A selection of T cell receptor beta chains follows, all from one sample in a study of OX40 agonist ivuxolimab in advanced cancers. Some clones are missing from TCRdb's copy, which holds only in-frame ones; the method was immunoSEQ multiplex PCR. The sample lists 71,000 or so clones, 80% to 90% occurring once. The specimen comprised CD4+ or CD8+ T cells sorted from blood, sampled in a trial of the OX40 agonist ivuxolimab. The receptors here all came from an adult with an advanced solid tumor such as melanoma, head and neck, liver or kidney cancer. CDR3s include the opening cysteine and the closing phenylalanine or tryptophan. The order of the fields is J gene, V gene, clone size, D gene, CDR3 protein, CDR3 DNA. The D gene is left open where the match is weak. Some rows mark clone size as missing; the rest say once, few, many or name a class of expanded clone.

j_gene: TRBJ2-5
v_gene: TRBV5-4
abundance: few
d_gene: -
CDR3aa: CASSLVTTGMETQYF
CDR3nt: TGTGCCAGCAGCTTGGTGACTACGGGGATGGAGACCCAGTACTTC

j_gene: TRBJ2-7
v_gene: TRBV2
abundance: once
d_gene: -
CDR3aa: CASSVTDYEQYF
CDR3nt: TGTGCCAGCAGTGTGACAGACTACGAGCAGTACTTC

j_gene: TRBJ2-7
v_gene: TRBV5-8
abundance: few
d_gene: -
CDR3aa: CASVREETPYEQYF
CDR3nt: TGTGCCAGCGTTAGGGAAGAAACTCCCTACGAGCAGTACTTC

j_gene: TRBJ1-6
v_gene: TRBV14
abundance: -
d_gene: TRBD1
CDR3aa: CASSAGTGRNSPLHF
CDR3nt: TGTGCCAGCAGCGCCGGGACAGGGCGGAATTCACCCCTCCACTTT

j_gene: TRBJ2-1
v_gene: TRBV2
abundance: few
d_gene: TRBD2
CDR3aa: CASSGTSGVGEQFF
CDR3nt: TGTGCCAGCAGTGGGACTAGCGGGGTTGGTGAGCAGTTCTTC

j_gene: TRBJ1-5
v_gene: TRBV6-1
abundance: -
d_gene: TRBD1
CDR3aa: CASSGPGTDNQPQHF
CDR3nt: TGTGCCAGCAGTGGACCCGGGACAGATAATCAGCCCCAGCATTTT

j_gene: TRBJ2-7
v_gene: TRBV9
abundance: -
d_gene: -
CDR3aa: CASSASGTYYEQYF
CDR3nt: TGTGCCAGCAGCGCTTCCGGGACCTACTACGAGCAGTACTTC

j_gene: TRBJ2-1
v_gene: TRBV7-6
abundance: -
d_gene: TRBD2
CDR3aa: CASSLGTQTSGTYNEQFF
CDR3nt: TGTGCCAGCAGCTTAGGCACCCAGACTAGCGGGACATACAATGAGCAGTTCTTC

j_gene: TRBJ1-3
v_gene: TRBV11-2
abundance: few
d_gene: -
CDR3aa: CASNLLRGRRGNTIYF
CDR3nt: TGTGCCAGCAACCTCTTACGCGGGCGGCGGGGAAACACCATATATTTT

j_gene: TRBJ1-1
v_gene: TRBV5-6
abundance: -
d_gene: -
CDR3aa: CASSIGNTEAFF
CDR3nt: TGTGCCAGCTCTATCGGGAACACTGAAGCTTTCTTT

j_gene: TRBJ1-4
v_gene: TRBV29-1
abundance: -
d_gene: -
CDR3aa: CSVLQSGDNEKLFF
CDR3nt: TGCAGCGTATTACAATCTGGAGACAATGAAAAACTGTTTTTT

j_gene: TRBJ1-6
v_gene: TRBV9
abundance: -
d_gene: -
CDR3aa: CASSDVGSPLHF
CDR3nt: TGTGCCAGCAGCGACGTGGGATCACCCCTCCACTTT

j_gene: TRBJ2-1
v_gene: TRBV7-7
abundance: -
d_gene: TRBD1
CDR3aa: CASSPGTAYNEQFF
CDR3nt: TGTGCCAGCAGCCCCGGGACAGCGTACAATGAGCAGTTCTTC

j_gene: TRBJ1-5
v_gene: TRBV11-2
abundance: -
d_gene: -
CDR3aa: CASSLFTDSNQPQHF
CDR3nt: TGTGCCAGCAGCTTATTCACAGATAGCAATCAGCCCCAGCATTTT

j_gene: TRBJ2-5
v_gene: TRBV30
abundance: -
d_gene: -
CDR3aa: CAWSGDQRTQYF
CDR3nt: TGTGCCTGGAGTGGAGACCAGCGGACCCAGTACTTC

j_gene: TRBJ1-5
v_gene: TRBV2
abundance: -
d_gene: -
CDR3aa: CASKEEAGGNQPQHF
CDR3nt: TGTGCCAGCAAGGAAGAGGCAGGCGGCAATCAGCCCCAGCATTTT

j_gene: TRBJ2-3
v_gene: TRBV5-1
abundance: -
d_gene: -
CDR3aa: CASSLDAPDTQYF
CDR3nt: TGCGCCAGCAGCTTGGACGCCCCAGATACGCAGTATTTT

j_gene: TRBJ2-2
v_gene: TRBV19
abundance: -
d_gene: TRBD2
CDR3aa: CASLSGRPLNTGELFF
CDR3nt: TGTGCCAGTCTTAGCGGGAGGCCCCTAAACACCGGGGAGCTGTTTTTT

j_gene: TRBJ1-2
v_gene: TRBV19
abundance: -
d_gene: -
CDR3aa: CASNRELRTDGYTF
CDR3nt: TGTGCCAGTAACCGGGAACTAAGGACGGATGGCTACACCTTC

j_gene: TRBJ2-1
v_gene: TRBV6-1
abundance: few
d_gene: TRBD2
CDR3aa: CASEWGGSFYEQFF
CDR3nt: TGTGCCAGCGAATGGGGCGGGAGCTTTTATGAGCAGTTCTTC

j_gene: TRBJ1-1
v_gene: TRBV6-1
abundance: -
d_gene: TRBD1
CDR3aa: CASNKDRGRSTEAFF
CDR3nt: TGTGCCAGCAATAAGGACAGGGGGCGGAGCACTGAAGCTTTCTTT

j_gene: TRBJ2-3
v_gene: TRBV5-1
abundance: -
d_gene: -
CDR3aa: CASRPVEGRTDTQYF
CDR3nt: TGCGCCAGCAGACCCGTGGAGGGTAGAACAGATACGCAGTATTTT

j_gene: TRBJ1-2
v_gene: TRBV20-1
abundance: -
d_gene: -
CDR3aa: CSPGVRGF
CDR3nt: TGCAGCCCCGGAGTGAGAGGTTTC

j_gene: TRBJ1-1
v_gene: TRBV11-2
abundance: -
d_gene: -
CDR3aa: CASRASSWGNTEAFF
CDR3nt: TGTGCCAGCAGGGCCAGTTCATGGGGGAACACTGAAGCTTTCTTT

j_gene: TRBJ1-2
v_gene: TRBV11-2
abundance: -
d_gene: -
CDR3aa: CASSSNSAGYTF
CDR3nt: TGTGCCAGCAGCTCTAATTCGGCAGGCTACACCTTC

j_gene: TRBJ2-2
v_gene: TRBV7-3
abundance: -
d_gene: -
CDR3aa: CASSLSPPGSGPGELFF
CDR3nt: TGTGCCAGCAGCTTAAGCCCGCCAGGATCTGGACCCGGGGAGCTGTTTTTT

j_gene: TRBJ2-3
v_gene: TRBV5-1
abundance: -
d_gene: -
CDR3aa: CASSSAGASTDTQYF
CDR3nt: TGCGCCAGCAGCTCCGCCGGCGCAAGCACAGATACGCAGTATTTT

j_gene: TRBJ2-1
v_gene: TRBV9
abundance: -
d_gene: -
CDR3aa: CASSLSNEQFF
CDR3nt: TGTGCCAGCAGCCTAAGCAATGAGCAGTTCTTC

j_gene: TRBJ2-3
v_gene: TRBV19
abundance: -
d_gene: TRBD2
CDR3aa: CASSMGDYIDTQYF
CDR3nt: TGTGCCAGTAGTATGGGGGACTACATTGATACGCAGTATTTT

j_gene: TRBJ2-5
v_gene: TRBV9
abundance: -
d_gene: TRBD2
CDR3aa: CASSVGTGGPQETQYF
CDR3nt: TGTGCCAGCAGCGTAGGTACGGGAGGGCCCCAAGAGACCCAGTACTTC

j_gene: TRBJ2-3
v_gene: TRBV7-2
abundance: -
d_gene: -
CDR3aa: CASSLGVLDTQYF
CDR3nt: TGTGCCAGCAGCTTGGGGGTACTAGATACGCAGTATTTT

j_gene: TRBJ2-7
v_gene: TRBV6-5
abundance: -
d_gene: -
CDR3aa: CASSYQPRYSYEQYF
CDR3nt: TGTGCCAGCAGTTACCAGCCAAGGTACTCCTACGAGCAGTACTTC

j_gene: TRBJ1-1
v_gene: TRBV6-1
abundance: -
d_gene: -
CDR3aa: CASSEGADEAFF
CDR3nt: TGTGCCAGCAGTGAGGGTGCTGATGAAGCTTTCTTT

j_gene: TRBJ2-5
v_gene: TRBV5-5
abundance: -
d_gene: -
CDR3aa: CASNYGASQETQYF
CDR3nt: TGTGCCAGCAACTACGGGGCGAGCCAAGAGACCCAGTACTTC

j_gene: TRBJ1-2
v_gene: TRBV5-1
abundance: -
d_gene: TRBD1
CDR3aa: CASSLDGDRDPYGYTF
CDR3nt: TGCGCCAGCAGCTTGGACGGGGACAGGGATCCTTACGGCTACACCTTC

j_gene: TRBJ1-1
v_gene: TRBV19
abundance: -
d_gene: -
CDR3aa: CASSPSGGADTEAFF
CDR3nt: TGTGCCAGTAGCCCGAGCGGGGGGGCTGACACTGAAGCTTTCTTT

j_gene: TRBJ1-1
v_gene: TRBV29-1
abundance: -
d_gene: -
CDR3aa: CSVGVGTEAFF
CDR3nt: TGCAGCGTTGGGGTGGGCACTGAAGCTTTCTTT

j_gene: TRBJ2-7
v_gene: TRBV7-9
abundance: -
d_gene: TRBD2
CDR3aa: CASSLLAGGSEQYF
CDR3nt: TGTGCCAGCAGTCTACTAGCGGGAGGGAGCGAGCAGTACTTC

j_gene: TRBJ2-1
v_gene: TRBV6-1
abundance: -
d_gene: -
CDR3aa: CAMVSRGPFYNEQFF
CDR3nt: TGTGCCATGGTCTCTCGGGGGCCCTTCTACAATGAGCAGTTCTTC

j_gene: TRBJ1-2
v_gene: TRBV30
abundance: -
d_gene: -
CDR3aa: CAWTPGAYGYTF
CDR3nt: TGTGCCTGGACCCCAGGGGCCTATGGCTACACCTTC

j_gene: TRBJ2-2
v_gene: TRBV10-3
abundance: -
d_gene: -
CDR3aa: CAIRITNTGELFF
CDR3nt: TGTGCCATCAGAATCACTAACACCGGGGAGCTGTTTTTT

j_gene: TRBJ2-7
v_gene: TRBV7-6
abundance: -
d_gene: -
CDR3aa: CASSLAPGPLDYEQYF
CDR3nt: TGTGCCAGCAGCTTAGCCCCGGGACCCCTCGACTACGAGCAGTACTTC

j_gene: TRBJ2-5
v_gene: TRBV30
abundance: -
d_gene: TRBD2
CDR3aa: CAWSTTSGETQYF
CDR3nt: TGTGCCTGGAGTACTACTAGCGGAGAGACCCAGTACTTC

j_gene: TRBJ1-1
v_gene: TRBV2
abundance: -
d_gene: -
CDR3aa: CASREPRGQGKAFF
CDR3nt: TGTGCCAGCAGAGAACCCCGGGGCCAGGGGAAGGCTTTCTTT

j_gene: TRBJ1-2
v_gene: TRBV30
abundance: -
d_gene: -
CDR3aa: CAWSVRTRSGYTF
CDR3nt: TGTGCCTGGAGTGTACGAACCAGGTCCGGCTACACCTTC

j_gene: TRBJ2-3
v_gene: TRBV30
abundance: few
d_gene: TRBD2
CDR3aa: CAWSFGSGSTDTQYF
CDR3nt: TGTGCCTGGAGTTTTGGTAGCGGGAGCACAGATACGCAGTATTTT